A selection of T cell receptor beta chains follows, all from one sample in a study of cytotoxic CD8 clonotypes in ibrutinib-treated CLL. Produced via immunoSEQ multiplex PCR; TCRdb's table is partial and in-frame only. The sample lists some 120,000 clones, under 90% occurring once. The sequencing used PBMCs, collected after 24 months of ibrutinib treatment. Source of these receptors: a human donor with chronic lymphocytic leukemia. CDR3s include the opening cysteine and the closing phenylalanine or tryptophan.

v_call cdr3_aa
TRBV30 CAWSVSGTNTGELFF
TRBV7-2 CASSLWGLNNEQFF
TRBV7-2 CASSLRLNEKLFF
TRBV7-2 CASSLEPLAGGRETQYF
TRBV7-9 CASSSESNYGYTF
TRBV25-1 CASSRGNSGANVLTF
TRBV11-3 CASSWGVGEAFF
TRBV7-7 CASSLRPGYSYEQYF
TRBV14 CASSPLWGGNTEAFF
TRBV18 CASSPQTDNQPQHF
TRBV5-6 CASSLIGVASYEQYF
TRBV6-1 CASRRGGQETQYF
TRBV19 CASSPPLGVWGYTF
TRBV5-1 CASSLVGQSGQPQHF
TRBV10-1 CASSVGVDYGYTF
TRBV5-1 CASSRTEVSFLAKNIQYF
TRBV30 CAWSVGQVTDTQYF
TRBV29-1 CSVEGPNTEAFF
TRBV7-6 CASSPTIGGETQYF
TRBV30 CAWGAGQGQETQYF
TRBV7-3 CASSLGGNTGELFF
TRBV4-1 CASSPFYPGANVLTF
TRBV5-1 CASSLTGLAGISTGELFF
TRBV9 CASSVGDSQPYEQYF
TRBV7-2 CASRSIAGGSNEQFF
TRBV27 CASSLRRDQETQYF
TRBV18 CASSPVTGTVTNEKLFF
TRBV6-5 CASSDEGLGYTF
TRBV29-1 CSVGGLGSFNEQYF
TRBV13 CASSLGRQPLPAGYTF
TRBV5-1 CASSEGNTGELFF
TRBV4-2 CASSQPGRRSGNTIYF
TRBV19 CASSTQRNEKLFF
TRBV5-4 CASSLGDRGWNTGELFF
TRBV5-5 CASSLASENIQYF
TRBV11-2 CASSVTTGDGYTF